This entry lists 14 T cell receptor beta chains sequenced from one sample in a study of control samples from healthy donors and cancer patients. Repertoires were generated with immunoSEQ multiplex PCR, while TCRdb's copy carries only in-frame clones and drops some. The sample has about 51,000 clones, 88% seen once; the top ten hold around 40%. The sequenced sample was PBMCs. These receptors were collected from a man in his fifties with head and neck cancer.

The J gene is TRBJ1-4, the V gene TRBV7-9; TRBD1 matches at 7 bases. V gave up 5 bases and J gave up 7 bases; unmatched junction bases: 16. From germline, CDR1 is SEHNR and CDR2 FQNEAQ (reference sequence). CDR3 length equals 17 residues. The CDR3 loop reads CASSPWTGETSGEKLFF. CDR3 DNA sequence: TGTGCCAGCAGCCCCTGGACAGGCGAAACCTCCGGTGAAAAACTGTTTTTT. Full variable domain (outside the CDR3, taken from reference TRBV7-9 and TRBJ1-4): DTGVSQNPRHKITKRGQNVTFRCDPISEHNRLYWYRQTLGQGPEFLTYFQNEAQLEKSRLLSDRFSAERPKGSFSTLEIQRTEQGDSAMYLCASSPWTGETSGEKLFFGSGTQLSVL.

The chain joins TRBV5-1 to TRBJ1-1; D call uncertain. The CDR3 consists of 17 residues. The V end was cut by 0 bases, the J end by 0 bases, with 15 bases between. Germline assignment: CDR1 SGHRS and CDR2 YFSETQ. CDR3 protein: CASSLVANRYMNTEAFF. As DNA, the CDR3 is TGCGCCAGCAGCTTGGTAGCCAACCGATACATGAACACTGAAGCTTTCTTT.

The rearrangement links TRBV11-3 to TRBJ2-7, with D maybe TRBD1 (5 bases). Germline V gene sequence: CDR1 SGHNT, CDR2 YENEEA. The CDR3 has 12 residues. V lost 5 bases, J lost 5 bases, and 10 bases lay in between. The CDR3 nucleotides read TGTGCCAGCAGCCTCCAGGGCCACGAGCAGTACTTC. This encodes CASSLQGHEQYF.

The rearrangement links TRBV3-1 (or the pseudogene TRBV3-2) to TRBJ2-7; D might be TRBD1 (5 bases). This CDR3 contains 12 residues. Per germline, CDR1 LGHDT and CDR2 YNNKEL (reference sequence). Trimming left V 3 bases short and J 9 bases short, with 12 bases between. Here the CDR3 DNA reads TGTGCCAGCAGCCAGCATCAAAGGGGGCAGTACTTC. It translates to CASSQHQRGQYF.

Only a few counts were recorded for this clone. The V call is TRBV2, the J call TRBJ1-6, with 10 positions matching TRBD1. CDR3 size: 12 residues. V shed 8 bases, J shed 9 bases, and the junction held 1 base outside the gene matches. Germline values: CDR1 SNHLY, CDR2 FYNNEI. The CDR3 region has the DNA TGTGCCAGCCGGGACAGGGGTTCACCCCTCCACTTT. Protein product: CASRDRGSPLHF.

The chain is built from TRBV12-5 and TRBJ2-5, with TRBD1 identical over 9 bases. With 3 bases clipped from V and 4 bases from J, the junction kept 6 bases outside the gene matches. Germline V CDR1 and CDR2: LGHNT, FRNRAP. The CDR3 is 15 residues long. The CDR3 sequence is CASGLPGTGIETQYF. The CDR3 DNA reads as TGTGCTAGTGGTTTACCCGGGACAGGGATAGAGACCCAGTACTTC. The full variable domain, rest sourced from reference TRBV12-5 and TRBJ2-5, is DARVTQTPRHKVTEMGQEVTMRCQPILGHNTVFWYRQTMMQGLELLAYFRNRAPLDDSGMPKDRFSAEMPDATLATLKIQPSEPRDSAVYFCASGLPGTGIETQYFGPGTRLLVL.

This chain uses TRBV5-1 with TRBJ2-1; TRBD2 might be the D (5 bases). CDR3 size: 16 residues. Germline CDR1 and CDR2: SGHRS and YFSETQ. V was trimmed by 2 bases and J by 2 bases, leaving 14 bases between them. CDR3 in amino acids: CASSFITSVTYNEQFF. CDR3 bases: TGCGCCAGCAGCTTCATTACTAGTGTAACCTACAATGAGCAGTTCTTC.

The chain links TRBV2 to TRBJ2-1; D not resolved. Germline V lookup: CDR1 SNHLY, CDR2 FYNNEI. The CDR3 spans 16 residues. The V end lost 5 bases, the J end lost 0 bases, and 14 bases lay between the germline ends. The CDR3 spells CASSRRTVFSYNEQFF. CDR3 bases: TGTGCCAGCAGTAGACGGACGGTCTTCTCCTACAATGAGCAGTTCTTC.

The genes are TRBV6-6 and TRBJ2-7; D is ambiguous. V lost 3 bases and J 4 bases, leaving 13 bases between the germline ends. CDR3 length equals 14 residues. Germline V CDR1 and CDR2: MNHNY, SVGAGI (reference sequence). CDR3 sequence (DNA): TGTGCCAGCAGTTATCTCGGTAGTAAATACGAGCAGTACTTC. Translation gives CASSYLGSKYEQYF.

Here the CDR3 DNA reads TGTGCCAGCAGTCCGAGGGTAGGGGGCTACTATGGCTACACCTTC. Residues: CASSPRVGGYYGYTF. The chain has TRBV27 and TRBJ1-2, with 7 bases aligning to TRBD1. Germline lookup yields CDR1 MNHEY and CDR2 SMNVEV (reference sequence). This CDR3 comprises 15 residues. Trimming cost V 5 bases and J 3 bases; bases outside gene matches: 9.

The chain uses TRBV3-1 (or the pseudogene TRBV3-2) and TRBJ2-3, with D perhaps given as TRBD1 or TRBD2 (7 bases each). V dropped 8 bases and J dropped 2 bases, with 17 bases sitting between them. Germline CDR1 is LGHDT and CDR2 is YNNKEL (reference sequence). This CDR3 contains 15 residues. Here the CDR3 DNA reads TGTGCCAGCCAACTCGGGGGGACAGTCACAGATACGCAGTATTTT. Protein product: CASQLGGTVTDTQYF.

The genes are TRBV29-1 and TRBJ1-5; D perhaps matches TRBD1 (6 bases). Germline values: CDR1 SQVTM, CDR2 ANQGSEA. Trimming removed 4 bases at V and 2 bases at J, with 9 bases between. The CDR3 has 13 amino acids. The CDR3: CSVGGAGNQPQHF. CDR3 in DNA: TGCAGCGTTGGGGGGGCTGGCAATCAGCCCCAGCATTTT.

The count of this clone is one. The V call is TRBV4-1, the J call TRBJ2-5, with TRBD1 matching 7 bases. The junction had 7 bases not matched to a gene; V was cut back by 0 bases and J by 3 bases. Germline values: CDR1 MGHRA, CDR2 YSYEKL. This CDR3 is 16 amino acids long. The CDR3 region is CASSQDESQGEETQYF. In DNA, the CDR3 is TGCGCCAGCAGCCAAGATGAGTCGCAGGGGGAAGAGACCCAGTACTTC.

This rearrangement joins TRBV6-5 to TRBJ2-3, with D tentatively TRBD2 (7 bases). The CDR3 contains 15 residues. The V and J ends lost 2 bases and 2 bases respectively, with 11 bases between them. CDR1 and CDR2 (germline): MNHEY, SVGAGI. CDR3 sequence reads: CASSYGGGHTDTQYF. For the CDR3, the DNA is TGTGCCAGCAGTTACGGGGGGGGCCACACAGATACGCAGTATTTT.